This TCR beta chain was captured in a study of metastatic and nonmetastatic thyroid tumors. There were no patients who had received any treatment before thyroid surgery. Looked up from germline, CDR1 is SGHRS and CDR2 is YFSETQ. The CDR3 spans 16 residues. Trimming cost V 0 bases and J 3 bases; bases outside gene matches: 5. TCRdb re-clonotyped the PCR reads via MiXCR. The sample lists around 13,000 clones, 12% occurring once. This clone was counted ten times or more. Sequenced material: blood. The rearrangement links TRBV5-1 to TRBJ1-3, with 8 bases lining up with TRBD1. This clonotype was sampled from a female donor with papillary thyroid cancer or a benign thyroid nodule (not recorded which). Some clones in this sample may be carry-over from other donors' samples. CDR3 sequence reads: CASSLGDRSYGNTIYF. The CDR3 DNA follows: TGCGCCAGCAGCTTGGGGGACAGGTCCTATGGAAACACCATATATTTT.